This T cell receptor (beta chain) is drawn from a study of regulatory T cells in long-lasting Graves disease. CDR3 length: 12 residues. Germline V CDR1 and CDR2: LNHDA, SQIVND (reference sequence). Trimming removed 7 bases at V and 9 bases at J, with 13 bases between. TCR beta libraries were built with iRepertoire HTBI primers and Arm-PCR of CDR3 regions. TCRdb independently ran MiXCR on the multiplex PCR reads; one entry per CDR3 protein. The data hold 350,000 to 450,000 distinct CDR3 sequences, with under 15% observed a single time. Sample time point: newly diagnosed GD, antithyroid drugs for less than 3 months. From RNA extracted from PBMCs, the TCR library was made. Patients met American Thyroid Association criteria for Graves' disease. The authors drew approximately 9 milliliters of peripheral blood into EDTA tubes. These data were likewise used in another study, on T cells in Graves' hyperthyroidism and ophthalmopathy. That paper notes: Ophthalmopathy was told apart from stable hyperthyroidism by a 13 V-J model.

The input for sequencing was peripheral blood mononuclear cells (PBMCs), taken at new diagnosis, from a patient treated with antithyroid drugs. V and J are TRBV19 and TRBJ2-1; a weak D match, TRBD2 (6 bases). The receptor was derived from a woman in her thirties with Graves disease. The CDR3 DNA sequence: TGTGCCAGTACGGGCGGGATTTCTGAGCAGTTCTTC. It codes for CASTGGISEQFF.